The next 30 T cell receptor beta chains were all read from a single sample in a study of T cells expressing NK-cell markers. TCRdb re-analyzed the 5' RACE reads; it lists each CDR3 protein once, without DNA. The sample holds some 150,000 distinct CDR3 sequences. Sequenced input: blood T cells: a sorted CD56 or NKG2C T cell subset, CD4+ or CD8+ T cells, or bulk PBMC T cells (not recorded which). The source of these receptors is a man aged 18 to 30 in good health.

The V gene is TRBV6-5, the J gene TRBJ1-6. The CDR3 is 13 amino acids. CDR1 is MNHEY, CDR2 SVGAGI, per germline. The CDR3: CASSYTENSPLHF.

Here the CDR3 reads CASSYSTDRDRVQAFF. The V gene is TRBV6-5, the J gene TRBJ1-1; TCRdb names TRBD1, which stays unverified in the absence of DNA. Germline CDR1 MNHEY, CDR2 SVGAGI. The CDR3 length is 16 residues.

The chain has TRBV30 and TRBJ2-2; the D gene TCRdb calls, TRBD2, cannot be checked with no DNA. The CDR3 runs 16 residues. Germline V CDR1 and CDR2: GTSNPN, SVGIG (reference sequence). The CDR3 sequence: CAWSVRGTGNTGELFF.

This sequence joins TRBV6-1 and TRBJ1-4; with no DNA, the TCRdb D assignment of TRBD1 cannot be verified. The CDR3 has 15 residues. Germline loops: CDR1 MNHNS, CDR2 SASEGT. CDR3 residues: CASSDWGRGGEKLFF.

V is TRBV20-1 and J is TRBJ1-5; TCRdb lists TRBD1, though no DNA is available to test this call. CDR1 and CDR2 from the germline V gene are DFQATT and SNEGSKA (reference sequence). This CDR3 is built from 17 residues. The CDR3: CSARVLRTADSNQPQHF.

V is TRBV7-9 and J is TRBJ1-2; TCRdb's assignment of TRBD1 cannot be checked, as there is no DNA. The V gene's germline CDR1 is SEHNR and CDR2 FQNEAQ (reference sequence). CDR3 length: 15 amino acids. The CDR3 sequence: CASSLAAGADYGYTF. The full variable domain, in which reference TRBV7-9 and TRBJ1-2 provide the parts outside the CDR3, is DTGVSQNPRHKITKRGQNVTFRCDPISEHNRLYWYRQTLGQGPEFLTYFQNEAQLEKSRLLSDRFSAERPKGSFSTLEIQRTEQGDSAMYLCASSLAAGADYGYTFGSGTRLTVV.

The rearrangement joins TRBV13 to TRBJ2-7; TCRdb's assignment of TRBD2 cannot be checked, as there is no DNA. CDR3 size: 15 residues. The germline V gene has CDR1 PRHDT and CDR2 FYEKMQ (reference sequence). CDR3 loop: CASSLGASGGLEQYF. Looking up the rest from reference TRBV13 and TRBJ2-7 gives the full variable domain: AAGVIQSPRHLIKEKRETATLKCYPIPRHDTVYWYQQGPGQDPQFLISFYEKMQSDKGSIPDRFSAQQFSDYHSELNMSSLELGDSALYFCASSLGASGGLEQYFGPGTRLTVT.

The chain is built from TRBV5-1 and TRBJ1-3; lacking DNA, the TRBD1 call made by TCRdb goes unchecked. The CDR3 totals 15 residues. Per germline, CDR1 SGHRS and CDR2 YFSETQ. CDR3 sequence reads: CASSFQGDSGNTIYF.

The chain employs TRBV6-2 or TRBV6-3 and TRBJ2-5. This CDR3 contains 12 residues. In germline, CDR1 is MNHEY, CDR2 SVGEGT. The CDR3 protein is CATQYTGETQYF.

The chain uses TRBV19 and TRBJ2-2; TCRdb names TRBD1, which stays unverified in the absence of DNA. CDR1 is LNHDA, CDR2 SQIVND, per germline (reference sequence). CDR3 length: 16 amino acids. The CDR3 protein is CASTIGNRGSTGELFF.

The CDR3 reads CASSLAGTANTQYF. V and J are TRBV7-9 and TRBJ2-3; TCRdb's D gene call, TRBD1, goes unchecked for lack of DNA. Germline values: CDR1 SEHNR, CDR2 FQNEAQ (reference sequence). The CDR3 contains 14 residues.

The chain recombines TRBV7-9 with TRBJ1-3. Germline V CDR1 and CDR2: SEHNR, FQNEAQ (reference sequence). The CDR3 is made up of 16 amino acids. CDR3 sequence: CASSLGTRYSGNTIYF.

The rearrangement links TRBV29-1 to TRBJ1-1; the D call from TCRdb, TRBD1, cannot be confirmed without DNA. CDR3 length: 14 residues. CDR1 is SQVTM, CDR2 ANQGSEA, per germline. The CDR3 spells CSVASLGVDTEAFF. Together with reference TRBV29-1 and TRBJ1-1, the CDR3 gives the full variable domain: SAVISQKPSRDICQRGTSLTIQCQVDSQVTMMFWYRQQPGQSLTLIATANQGSEATYESGFVIDKFPISRPNLTFSTLTVSNMSPEDSSIYLCSVASLGVDTEAFFGQGTRLTVV.

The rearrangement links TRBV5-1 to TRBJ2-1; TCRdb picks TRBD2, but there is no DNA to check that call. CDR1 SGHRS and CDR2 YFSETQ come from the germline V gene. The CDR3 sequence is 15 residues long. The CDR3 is CASSLAGLAGNEQFF.

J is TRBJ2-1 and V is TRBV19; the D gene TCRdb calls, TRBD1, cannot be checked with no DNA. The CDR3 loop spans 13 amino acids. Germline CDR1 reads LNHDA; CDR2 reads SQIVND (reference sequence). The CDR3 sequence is CASSRDSSNEQFF. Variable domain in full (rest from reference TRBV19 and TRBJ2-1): DGGITQSPKYLFRKEGQNVTLSCEQNLNHDAMYWYRQDPGQGLRLIYYSQIVNDFQKGDIAEGYSVSREKKESFPLTVTSAQKNPTAFYLCASSRDSSNEQFFGPGTRLTVL.

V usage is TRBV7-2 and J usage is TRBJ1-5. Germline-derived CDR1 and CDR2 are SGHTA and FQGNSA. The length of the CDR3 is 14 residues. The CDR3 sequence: CASSAYYQNQPQHF.

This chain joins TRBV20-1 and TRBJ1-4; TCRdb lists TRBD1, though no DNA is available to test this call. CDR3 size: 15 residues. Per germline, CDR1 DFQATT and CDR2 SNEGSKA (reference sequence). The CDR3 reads CSAPRAGDTNEKLFF.

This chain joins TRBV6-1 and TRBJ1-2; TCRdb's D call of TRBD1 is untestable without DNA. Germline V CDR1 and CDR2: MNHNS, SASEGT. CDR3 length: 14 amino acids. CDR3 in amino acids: CASSTGTDQYGYTF.

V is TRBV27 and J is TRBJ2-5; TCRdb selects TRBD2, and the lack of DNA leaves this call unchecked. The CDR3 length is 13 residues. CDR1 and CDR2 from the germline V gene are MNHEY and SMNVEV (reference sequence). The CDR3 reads CASSPLRQETQYF.

CDR3 region: CASSLLVGGPNEQFF. This chain uses TRBV27 with TRBJ2-1; with no DNA, the TCRdb D assignment of TRBD2 cannot be verified. Germline V lookup: CDR1 MNHEY, CDR2 SMNVEV (reference sequence). This CDR3 spans 15 amino acids.

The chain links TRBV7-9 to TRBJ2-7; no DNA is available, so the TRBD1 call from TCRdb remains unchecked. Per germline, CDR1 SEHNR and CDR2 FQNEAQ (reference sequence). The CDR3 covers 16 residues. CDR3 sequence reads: CASSQMWDPQRDEQYF.

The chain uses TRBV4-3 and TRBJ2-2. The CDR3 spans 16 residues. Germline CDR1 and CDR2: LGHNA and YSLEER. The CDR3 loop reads CASSQDWKANTGELFF.

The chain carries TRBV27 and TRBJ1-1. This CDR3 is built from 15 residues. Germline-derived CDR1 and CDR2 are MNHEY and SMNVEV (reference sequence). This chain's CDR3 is CASSLSRTMNTEAFF.

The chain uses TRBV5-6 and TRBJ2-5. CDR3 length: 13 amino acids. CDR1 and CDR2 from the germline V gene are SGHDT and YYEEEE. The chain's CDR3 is CASSFRFEETQYF.

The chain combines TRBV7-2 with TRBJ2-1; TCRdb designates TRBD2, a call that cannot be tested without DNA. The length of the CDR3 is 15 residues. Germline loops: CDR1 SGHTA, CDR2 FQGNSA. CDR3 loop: CASRSQGGPYNEQFF. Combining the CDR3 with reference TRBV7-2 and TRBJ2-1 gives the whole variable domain GAGVSQSPSNKVTEKGKDVELRCDPISGHTALYWYRQSLGQGLEFLIYFQGNSAPDKSGLPSDRFSAERTGGSVSTLTIQRTQQEDSAVYLCASRSQGGPYNEQFFGPGTRLTVL.

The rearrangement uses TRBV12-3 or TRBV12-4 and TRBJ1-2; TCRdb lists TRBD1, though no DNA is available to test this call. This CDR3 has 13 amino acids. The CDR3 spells CASSSPGARGYTF.

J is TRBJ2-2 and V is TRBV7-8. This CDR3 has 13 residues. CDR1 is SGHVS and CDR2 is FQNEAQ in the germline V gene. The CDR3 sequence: CASSSNLDRELFF.

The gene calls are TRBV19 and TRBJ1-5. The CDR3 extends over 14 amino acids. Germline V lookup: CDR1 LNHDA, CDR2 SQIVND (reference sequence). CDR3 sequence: CASRESYSNQPQHF.

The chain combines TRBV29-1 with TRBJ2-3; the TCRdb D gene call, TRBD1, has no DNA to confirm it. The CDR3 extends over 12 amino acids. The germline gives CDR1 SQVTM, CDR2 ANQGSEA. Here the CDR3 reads CSVVGPPDTQYF.

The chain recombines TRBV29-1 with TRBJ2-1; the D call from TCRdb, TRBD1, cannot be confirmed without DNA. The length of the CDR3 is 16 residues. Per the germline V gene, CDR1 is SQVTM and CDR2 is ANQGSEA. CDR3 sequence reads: CSVLGGGSGPLNEQFF.